This T cell receptor (beta chain) is from a study of blood T cells in healthy people across ages. Study summary: Capturing about one barcoded beta molecule per two T cells was achieved by template switching. Study-level findings and limits: What prevented conclusive comparison of naive and antigen-experienced cells was that PBMCs were unsorted.

A J-beta primer mix and a sample-barcoded 5' primer were used in a second PCR of roughly 6 to 11 cycles. Using its own MiXCR run on the 5' RACE reads, TCRdb lists one record per CDR3 protein. This table holds some 690,000 distinct CDR3 sequences, roughly 20% found once. There are 15 residues in the CDR3. V lost 6 bases and J lost 2; bases outside the gene matches: 6. A word on this clonotype: What it binds is unknown. The missing conserved phenylalanine or tryptophan at the end of this CDR3 makes a read error likely.

Caucasian individuals from Russia who were healthy and aged about 6 to 95 acted as donors. Per individual sample, total RNA of at least 6 micrograms was extracted. The sequencing input was blood. The V gene is TRBV12-3 or TRBV12-4, the J gene TRBJ2-3, with 9 bases lining up with TRBD1. This receptor was identified in a man between 70 and 80 years old in good health. Written as DNA, the CDR3 is TGTGCCAGCAGCCCGACAGGGGGAAACACAGATACGCAGTATTCT. Its protein is CASSPTGGNTDTQYS.